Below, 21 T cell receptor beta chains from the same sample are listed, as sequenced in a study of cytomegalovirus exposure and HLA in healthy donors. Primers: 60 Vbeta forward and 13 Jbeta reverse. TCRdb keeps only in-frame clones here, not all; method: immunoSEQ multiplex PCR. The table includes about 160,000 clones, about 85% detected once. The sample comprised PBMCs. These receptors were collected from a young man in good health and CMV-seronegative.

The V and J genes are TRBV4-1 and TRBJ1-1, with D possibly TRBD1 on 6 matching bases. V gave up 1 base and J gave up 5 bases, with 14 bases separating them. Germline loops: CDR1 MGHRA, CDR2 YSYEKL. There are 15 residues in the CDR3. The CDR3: CASSQVGGKTTEAFF. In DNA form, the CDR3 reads TGCGCCAGCAGCCAAGTTGGGGGCAAAACTACTGAAGCTTTCTTT.

The CDR3 sequence is CASSPGTGVFSNQPQHF. DNA for the CDR3: TGTGCCAGCAGCCCCGGGACAGGGGTCTTCTCCAATCAGCCCCAGCATTTT. This sequence joins TRBV25-1 and TRBJ1-5, with TRBD1 matching 10 bases. This CDR3 contains 17 residues. The germline V gene encodes CDR1 MGHDK and CDR2 SYGVNS. V gave up 6 bases and J gave up 3 bases; unmatched junction bases: 11.

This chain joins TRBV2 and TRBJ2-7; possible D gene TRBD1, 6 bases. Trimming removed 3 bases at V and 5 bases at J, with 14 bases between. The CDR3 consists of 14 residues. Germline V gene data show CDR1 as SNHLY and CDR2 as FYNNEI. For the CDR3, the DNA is TGTGCCAGCAGTGAGAGGGGGACGGCGGACGAGCAGTACTTC. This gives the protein CASSERGTADEQYF. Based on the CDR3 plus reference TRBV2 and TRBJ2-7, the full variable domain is EPEVTQTPSHQVTQMGQEVILRCVPISNHLYFYWYRQILGQKVEFLVSFYNNEISEKSEIFDDQFSVERPDGSNFTLKIRSTKLEDSAMYFCASSERGTADEQYFGPGTRLTVT.

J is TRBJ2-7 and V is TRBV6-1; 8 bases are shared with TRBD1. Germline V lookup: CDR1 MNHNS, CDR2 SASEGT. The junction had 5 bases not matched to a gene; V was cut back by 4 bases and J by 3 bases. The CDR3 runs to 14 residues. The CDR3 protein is CASSVRDRLYEQYF. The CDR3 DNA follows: TGTGCCAGCAGTGTCCGGGACAGGCTCTACGAGCAGTACTTC.

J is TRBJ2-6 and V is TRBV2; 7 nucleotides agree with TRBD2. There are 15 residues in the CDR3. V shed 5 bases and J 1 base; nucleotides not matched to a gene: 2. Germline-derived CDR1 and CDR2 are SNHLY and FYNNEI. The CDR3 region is CASSLGGSGANVLTF. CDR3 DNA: TGTGCCAGCAGTCTGGGGGGGTCTGGGGCCAACGTCCTGACTTTC.

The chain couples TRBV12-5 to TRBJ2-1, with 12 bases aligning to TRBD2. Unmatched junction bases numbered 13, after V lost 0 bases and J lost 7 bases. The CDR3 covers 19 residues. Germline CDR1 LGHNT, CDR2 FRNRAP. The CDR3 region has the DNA TGTGCTAGTGGTTTGGTAATCGGGGAACTAGCGGGAGGATTGAATGAGCAGTTCTTC. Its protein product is CASGLVIGELAGGLNEQFF. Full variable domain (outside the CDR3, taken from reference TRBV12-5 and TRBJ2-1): DARVTQTPRHKVTEMGQEVTMRCQPILGHNTVFWYRQTMMQGLELLAYFRNRAPLDDSGMPKDRFSAEMPDATLATLKIQPSEPRDSAVYFCASGLVIGELAGGLNEQFFGPGTRLTVL.

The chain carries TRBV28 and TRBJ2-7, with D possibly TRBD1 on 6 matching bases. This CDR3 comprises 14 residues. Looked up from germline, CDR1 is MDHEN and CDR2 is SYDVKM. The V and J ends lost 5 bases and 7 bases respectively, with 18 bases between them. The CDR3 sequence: CASSVQGPGVEQYF. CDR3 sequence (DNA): TGTGCCAGCAGTGTACAGGGCCCAGGGGTGGAGCAGTACTTC.

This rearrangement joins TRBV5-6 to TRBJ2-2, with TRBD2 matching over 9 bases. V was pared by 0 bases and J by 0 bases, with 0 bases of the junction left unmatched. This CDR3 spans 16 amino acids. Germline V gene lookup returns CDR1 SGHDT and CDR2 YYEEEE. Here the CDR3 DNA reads TGTGCCAGCAGCTTGGGACTAGCGGCGAACACCGGGGAGCTGTTTTTT. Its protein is CASSLGLAANTGELFF.

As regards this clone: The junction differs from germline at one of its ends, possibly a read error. CDR3 nucleotides: TGTGCCATCAGTCCGAGTACCCCCAAGAATTCGCCCCTCCACTTT. Translation gives CAISPSTPKNSPLHF. This chain uses TRBV10-3 with TRBJ1-6; D call uncertain. Germline V CDR1 and CDR2: ENHRY, SYGVKD. The CDR3 has 15 amino acids.

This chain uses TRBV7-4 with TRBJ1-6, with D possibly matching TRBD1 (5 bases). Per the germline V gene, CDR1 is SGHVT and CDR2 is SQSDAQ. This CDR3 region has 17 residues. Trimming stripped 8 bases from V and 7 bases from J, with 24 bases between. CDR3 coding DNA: TGTGCCAGCCGGGGACTGGGGCGACGACGGAAGAATTCACCCCTCCACTTT. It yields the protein CASRGLGRRRKNSPLHF.

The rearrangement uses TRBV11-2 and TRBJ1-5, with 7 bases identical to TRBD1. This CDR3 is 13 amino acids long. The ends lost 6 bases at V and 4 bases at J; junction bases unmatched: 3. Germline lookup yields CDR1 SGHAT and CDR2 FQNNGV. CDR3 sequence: CASSQQGNQPQHF. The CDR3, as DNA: TGTGCCAGCAGTCAACAGGGGAATCAGCCCCAGCATTTT. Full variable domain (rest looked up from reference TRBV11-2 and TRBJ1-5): EAGVAQSPRYKIIEKRQSVAFWCNPISGHATLYWYQQILGQGPKLLIQFQNNGVVDDSQLPKDRFSAERLKGVDSTLKIQPAKLEDSAVYLCASSQQGNQPQHFGDGTRLSIL.

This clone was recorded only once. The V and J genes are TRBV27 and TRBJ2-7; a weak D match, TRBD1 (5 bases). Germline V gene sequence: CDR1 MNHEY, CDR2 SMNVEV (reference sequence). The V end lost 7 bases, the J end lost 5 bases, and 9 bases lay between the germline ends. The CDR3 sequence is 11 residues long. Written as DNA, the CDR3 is TGTGCCAGCACAAGGGGCCACGAGCAGTACTTC. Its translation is CASTRGHEQYF.

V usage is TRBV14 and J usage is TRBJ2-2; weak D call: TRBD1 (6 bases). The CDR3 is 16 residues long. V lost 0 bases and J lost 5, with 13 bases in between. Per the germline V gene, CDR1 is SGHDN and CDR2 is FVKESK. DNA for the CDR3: TGTGCCAGCAGCCAAGATCAGGGGCGGAGAACCGGGGAGCTGTTTTTT. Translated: CASSQDQGRRTGELFF.

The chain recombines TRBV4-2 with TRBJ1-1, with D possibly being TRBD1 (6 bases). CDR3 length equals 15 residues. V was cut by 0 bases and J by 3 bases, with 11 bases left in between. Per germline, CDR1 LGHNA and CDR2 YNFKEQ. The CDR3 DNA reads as TGTGCCAGCAGCCAAGATACAGGGAGTGACACTGAAGCTTTCTTT. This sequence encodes CASSQDTGSDTEAFF.

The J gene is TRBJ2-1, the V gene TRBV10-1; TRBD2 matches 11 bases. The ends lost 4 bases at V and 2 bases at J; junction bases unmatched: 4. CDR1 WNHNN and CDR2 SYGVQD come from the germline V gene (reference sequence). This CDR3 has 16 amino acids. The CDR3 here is CASSGRLAGTYNEQFF. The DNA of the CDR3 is TGCGCCAGCAGTGGGAGACTAGCGGGGACCTACAATGAGCAGTTCTTC.

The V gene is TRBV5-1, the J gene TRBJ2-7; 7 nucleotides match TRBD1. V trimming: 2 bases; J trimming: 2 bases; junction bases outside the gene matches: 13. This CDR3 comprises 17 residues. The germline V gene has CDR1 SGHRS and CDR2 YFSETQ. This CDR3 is CASSFPTGMDLPYEQYF. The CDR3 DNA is TGCGCCAGCAGCTTCCCGACAGGGATGGACCTACCCTACGAGCAGTACTTC. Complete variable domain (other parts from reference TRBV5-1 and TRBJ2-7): KAGVTQTPRYLIKTRGQQVTLSCSPISGHRSVSWYQQTPGQGLQFLFEYFSETQRNKGNFPGRFSGRQFSNSRSEMNVSTLELGDSALYLCASSFPTGMDLPYEQYFGPGTRLTVT.

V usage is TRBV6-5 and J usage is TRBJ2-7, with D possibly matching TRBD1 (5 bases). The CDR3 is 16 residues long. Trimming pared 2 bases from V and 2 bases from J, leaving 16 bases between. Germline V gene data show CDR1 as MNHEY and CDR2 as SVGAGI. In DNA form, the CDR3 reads TGTGCCAGCAGTTACGGGCCCCGGACACCTACCTACGAGCAGTACTTC. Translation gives CASSYGPRTPTYEQYF.

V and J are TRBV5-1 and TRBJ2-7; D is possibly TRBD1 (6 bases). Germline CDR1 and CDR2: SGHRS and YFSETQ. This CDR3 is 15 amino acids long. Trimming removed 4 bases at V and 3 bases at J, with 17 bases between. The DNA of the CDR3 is TGCGCCAGCAGCCCGGCTCCGGGACACCACTACGAGCAGTACTTC. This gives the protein CASSPAPGHHYEQYF.

The chain's CDR3 is CAWSGQLARAKNIQYF. The CDR3 bases are TGTGCCTGGAGTGGACAGTTGGCCAGGGCCAAAAACATTCAGTACTTC. J is TRBJ2-4 and V is TRBV30; D might be TRBD1 (5 bases). Between the trimmed V and J ends, which lost 1 base and 1 base, there was a span of 14 bases. Per germline, CDR1 GTSNPN and CDR2 SVGIG (reference sequence). CDR3 length equals 16 residues.

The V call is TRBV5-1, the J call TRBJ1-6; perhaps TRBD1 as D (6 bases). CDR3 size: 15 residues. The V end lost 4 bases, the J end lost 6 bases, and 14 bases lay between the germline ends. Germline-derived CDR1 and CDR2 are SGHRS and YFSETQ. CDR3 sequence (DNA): TGCGCCAGCAGCCCGACGGGGGGCTTTAATTCACCCCTCCACTTT. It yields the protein CASSPTGGFNSPLHF. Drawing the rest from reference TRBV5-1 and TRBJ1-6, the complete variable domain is KAGVTQTPRYLIKTRGQQVTLSCSPISGHRSVSWYQQTPGQGLQFLFEYFSETQRNKGNFPGRFSGRQFSNSRSEMNVSTLELGDSALYLCASSPTGGFNSPLHFGNGTRLTVT.

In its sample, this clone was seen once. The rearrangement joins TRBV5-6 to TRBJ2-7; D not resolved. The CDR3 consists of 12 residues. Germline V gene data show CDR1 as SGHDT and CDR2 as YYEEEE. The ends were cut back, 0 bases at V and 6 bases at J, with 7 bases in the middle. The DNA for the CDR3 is TGTGCCAGCAGCTTGGAGGAGAGCGAGCAGTACTTC. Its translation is CASSLEESEQYF.